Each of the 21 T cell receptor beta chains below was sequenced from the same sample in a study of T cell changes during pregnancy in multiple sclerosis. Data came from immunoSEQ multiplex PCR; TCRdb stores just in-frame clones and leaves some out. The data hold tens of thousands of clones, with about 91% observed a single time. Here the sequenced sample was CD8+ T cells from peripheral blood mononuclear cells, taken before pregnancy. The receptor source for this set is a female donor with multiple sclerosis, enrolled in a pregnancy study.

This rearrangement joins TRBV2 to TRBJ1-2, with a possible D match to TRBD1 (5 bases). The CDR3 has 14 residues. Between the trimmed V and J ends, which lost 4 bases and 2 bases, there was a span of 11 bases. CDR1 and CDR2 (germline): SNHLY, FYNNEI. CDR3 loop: CASSVGGVNYGYTF. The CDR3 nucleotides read TGTGCCAGCAGTGTGGGGGGAGTGAACTATGGCTACACCTTC.

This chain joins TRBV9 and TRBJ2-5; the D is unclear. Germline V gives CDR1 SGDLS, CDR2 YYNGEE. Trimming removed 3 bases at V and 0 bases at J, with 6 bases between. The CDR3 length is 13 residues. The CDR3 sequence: CASSGDYQETQYF. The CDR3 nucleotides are TGTGCCAGCAGCGGAGACTACCAAGAGACCCAGTACTTC.

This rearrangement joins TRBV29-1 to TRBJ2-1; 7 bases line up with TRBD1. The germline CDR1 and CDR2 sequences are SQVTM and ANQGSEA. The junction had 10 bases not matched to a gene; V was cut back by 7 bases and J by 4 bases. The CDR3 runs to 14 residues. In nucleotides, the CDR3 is TGCAGCGGCTTGCTCACAGGGGTTTACAATGAGCAGTTCTTC. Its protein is CSGLLTGVYNEQFF.

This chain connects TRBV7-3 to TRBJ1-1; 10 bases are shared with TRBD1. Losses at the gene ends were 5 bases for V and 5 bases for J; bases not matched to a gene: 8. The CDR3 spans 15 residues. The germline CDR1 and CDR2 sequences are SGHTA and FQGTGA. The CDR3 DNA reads TGTGCCAGCAGCCCTCGACAGGGGGCGAATACTGAAGCTTTCTTT. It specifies CASSPRQGANTEAFF.

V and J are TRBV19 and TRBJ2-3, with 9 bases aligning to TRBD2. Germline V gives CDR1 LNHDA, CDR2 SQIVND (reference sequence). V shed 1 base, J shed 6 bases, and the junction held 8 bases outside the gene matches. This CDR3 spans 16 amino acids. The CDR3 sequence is CASSIGLAGYTDTQYF. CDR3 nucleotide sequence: TGTGCCAGTAGTATAGGTCTAGCGGGGTACACTGATACGCAGTATTTT.

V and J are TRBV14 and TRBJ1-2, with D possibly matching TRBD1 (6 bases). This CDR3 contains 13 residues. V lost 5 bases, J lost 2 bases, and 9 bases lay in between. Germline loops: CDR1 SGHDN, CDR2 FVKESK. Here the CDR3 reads CASSGDINYGYTF. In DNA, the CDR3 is TGTGCCAGCAGCGGGGACATCAACTATGGCTACACCTTC.

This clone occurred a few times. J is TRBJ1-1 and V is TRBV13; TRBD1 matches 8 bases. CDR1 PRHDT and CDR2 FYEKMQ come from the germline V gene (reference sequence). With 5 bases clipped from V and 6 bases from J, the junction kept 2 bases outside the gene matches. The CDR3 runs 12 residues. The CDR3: CASSPGGAEAFF. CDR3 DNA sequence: TGTGCCAGCAGCCCAGGGGGCGCTGAAGCTTTCTTT.

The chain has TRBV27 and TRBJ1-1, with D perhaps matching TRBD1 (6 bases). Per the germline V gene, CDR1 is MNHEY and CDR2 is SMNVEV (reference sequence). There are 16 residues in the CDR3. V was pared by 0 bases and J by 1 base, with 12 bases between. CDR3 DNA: TGTGCCAGCAGTTTATCGAGGGGGGGGCGGAACACTGAAGCTTTCTTT. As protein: CASSLSRGGRNTEAFF.

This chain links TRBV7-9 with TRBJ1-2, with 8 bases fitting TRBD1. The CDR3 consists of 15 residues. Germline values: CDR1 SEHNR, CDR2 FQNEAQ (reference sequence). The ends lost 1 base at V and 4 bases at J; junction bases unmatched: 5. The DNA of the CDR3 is TGTGCCAGCAGCTTAGGGACAGGGACCTCCTATGGCTACACCTTC. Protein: CASSLGTGTSYGYTF.

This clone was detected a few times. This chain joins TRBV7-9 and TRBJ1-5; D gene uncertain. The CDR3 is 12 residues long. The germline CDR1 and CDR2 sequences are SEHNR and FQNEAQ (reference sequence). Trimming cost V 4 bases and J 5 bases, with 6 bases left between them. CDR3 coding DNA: TGTGCCAGCAGCTCCTTCTATCAGCCCCAGCATTTT. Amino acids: CASSSFYQPQHF. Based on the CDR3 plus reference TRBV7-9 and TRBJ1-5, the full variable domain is DTGVSQNPRHKITKRGQNVTFRCDPISEHNRLYWYRQTLGQGPEFLTYFQNEAQLEKSRLLSDRFSAERPKGSFSTLEIQRTEQGDSAMYLCASSSFYQPQHFGDGTRLSIL.

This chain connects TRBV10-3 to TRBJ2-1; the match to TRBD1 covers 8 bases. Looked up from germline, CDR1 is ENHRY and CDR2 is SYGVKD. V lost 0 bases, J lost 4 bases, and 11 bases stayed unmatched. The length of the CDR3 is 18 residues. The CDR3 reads CAISESWLGRGLYNEQFF. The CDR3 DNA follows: TGTGCCATCAGTGAGTCCTGGCTAGGCAGGGGGCTTTACAATGAGCAGTTCTTC.

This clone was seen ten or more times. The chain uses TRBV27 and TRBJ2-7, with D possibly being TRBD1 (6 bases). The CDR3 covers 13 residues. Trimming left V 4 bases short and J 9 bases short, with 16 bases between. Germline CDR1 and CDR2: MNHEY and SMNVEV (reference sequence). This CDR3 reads CASSSPTGSGQYF. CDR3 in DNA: TGTGCCAGCAGTTCACCAACAGGGTCTGGGCAGTACTTC.

The CDR3 region has the DNA TGTGCCAGCAGCCCATTAGGAGCGGGGGGGCCAAGGACCGGGGAGCTGTTTTTT. Amino acid sequence: CASSPLGAGGPRTGELFF. The rearrangement uses TRBV4-2 and TRBJ2-2; 10 bases agree with TRBD2. The germline V gene encodes CDR1 LGHNA and CDR2 YNFKEQ. This CDR3 spans 18 amino acids. The ends lost 4 bases at V and 5 bases at J; junction bases unmatched: 13.

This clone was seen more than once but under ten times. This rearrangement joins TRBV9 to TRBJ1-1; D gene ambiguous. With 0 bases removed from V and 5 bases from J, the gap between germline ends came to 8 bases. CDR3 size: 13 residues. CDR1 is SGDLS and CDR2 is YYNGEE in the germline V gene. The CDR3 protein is CASSVVSLTEAFF. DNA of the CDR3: TGTGCCAGCAGCGTAGTATCGCTAACTGAAGCTTTCTTT.

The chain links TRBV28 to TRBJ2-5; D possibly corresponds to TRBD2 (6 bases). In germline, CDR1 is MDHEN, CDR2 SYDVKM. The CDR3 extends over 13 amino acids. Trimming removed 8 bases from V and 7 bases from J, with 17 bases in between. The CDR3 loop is CASVQRGSVTQYF. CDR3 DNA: TGTGCCAGCGTTCAACGGGGGAGTGTGACCCAGTACTTC.

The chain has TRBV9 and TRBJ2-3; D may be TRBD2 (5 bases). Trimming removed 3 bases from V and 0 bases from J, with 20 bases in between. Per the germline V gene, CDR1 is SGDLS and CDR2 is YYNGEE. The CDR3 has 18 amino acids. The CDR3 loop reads CASSGVGGSIRSTDTQYF. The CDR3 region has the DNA TGTGCCAGCAGCGGGGTGGGTGGGAGCATTAGGAGCACAGATACGCAGTATTTT.

The CDR3 protein is CASSLGRGELFF. CDR3 DNA: TGTGCCAGCAGCTTGGGTCGTGGGGAGCTGTTTTTT. The rearrangement links TRBV5-6 to TRBJ2-2; D uncertain. The CDR3 consists of 12 residues. The V end was cut by 0 bases, the J end by 8 bases, with 5 bases between. Germline assignment: CDR1 SGHDT and CDR2 YYEEEE.

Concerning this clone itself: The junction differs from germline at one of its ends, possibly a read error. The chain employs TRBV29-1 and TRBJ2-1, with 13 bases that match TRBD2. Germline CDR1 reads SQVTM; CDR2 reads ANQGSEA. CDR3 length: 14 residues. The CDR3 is CSVEGLAGDNEQFF. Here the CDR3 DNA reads TGCAGCGTAGAAGGACTAGCGGGGGACAATGAGCAGTTCTTC.

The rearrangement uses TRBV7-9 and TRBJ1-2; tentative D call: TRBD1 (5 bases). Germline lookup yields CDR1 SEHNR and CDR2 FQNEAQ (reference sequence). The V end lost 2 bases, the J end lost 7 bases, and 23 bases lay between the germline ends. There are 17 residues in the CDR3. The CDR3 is CASSLQPIWGGRGGYTF. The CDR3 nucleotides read TGTGCCAGCAGCTTACAGCCCATTTGGGGGGGTAGAGGTGGCTACACCTTC.

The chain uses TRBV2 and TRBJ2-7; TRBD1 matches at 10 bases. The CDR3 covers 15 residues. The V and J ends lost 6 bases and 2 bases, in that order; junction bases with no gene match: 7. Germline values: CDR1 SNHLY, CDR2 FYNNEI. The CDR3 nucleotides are TGTGCCAGCAGGCTCGACAGGGGGCTTGCCTACGAGCAGTACTTC. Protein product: CASRLDRGLAYEQYF.

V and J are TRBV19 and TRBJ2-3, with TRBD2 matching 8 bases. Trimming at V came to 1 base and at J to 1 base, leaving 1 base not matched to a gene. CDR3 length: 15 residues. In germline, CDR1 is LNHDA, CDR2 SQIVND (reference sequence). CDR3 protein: CASSIVGGGTDTQYF. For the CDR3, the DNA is TGTGCCAGTAGTATAGTCGGGGGGGGCACAGATACGCAGTATTTT.